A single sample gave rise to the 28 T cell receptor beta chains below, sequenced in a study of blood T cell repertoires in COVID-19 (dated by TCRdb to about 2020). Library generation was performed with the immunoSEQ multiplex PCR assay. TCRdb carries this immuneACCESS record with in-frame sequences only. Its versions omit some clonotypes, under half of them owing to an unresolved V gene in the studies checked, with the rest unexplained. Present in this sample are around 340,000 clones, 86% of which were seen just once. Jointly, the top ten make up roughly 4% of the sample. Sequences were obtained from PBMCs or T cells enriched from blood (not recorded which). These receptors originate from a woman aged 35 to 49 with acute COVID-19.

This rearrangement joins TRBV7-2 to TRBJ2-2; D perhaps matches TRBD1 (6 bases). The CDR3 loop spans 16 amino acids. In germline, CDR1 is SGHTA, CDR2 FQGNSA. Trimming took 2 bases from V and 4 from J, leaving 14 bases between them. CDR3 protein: CASSLRQVESTGELFF. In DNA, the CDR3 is TGTGCCAGCAGCTTACGACAGGTCGAGTCCACCGGGGAGCTGTTTTTT.

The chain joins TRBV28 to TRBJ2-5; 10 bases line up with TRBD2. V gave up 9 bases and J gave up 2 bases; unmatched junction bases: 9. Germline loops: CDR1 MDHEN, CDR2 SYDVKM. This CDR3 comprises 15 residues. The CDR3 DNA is TGTGCCAGTAGACTAGCGGGTCTCGAACAAGAGACCCAGTACTTC. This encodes CASRLAGLEQETQYF.

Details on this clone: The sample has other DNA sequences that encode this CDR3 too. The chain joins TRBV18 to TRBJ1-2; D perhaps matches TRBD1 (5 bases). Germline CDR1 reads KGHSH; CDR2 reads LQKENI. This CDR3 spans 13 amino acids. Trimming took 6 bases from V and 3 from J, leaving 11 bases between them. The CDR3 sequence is CASSPGGDYGYTF. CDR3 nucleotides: TGTGCCAGCTCTCCGGGGGGAGACTATGGCTACACCTTC.

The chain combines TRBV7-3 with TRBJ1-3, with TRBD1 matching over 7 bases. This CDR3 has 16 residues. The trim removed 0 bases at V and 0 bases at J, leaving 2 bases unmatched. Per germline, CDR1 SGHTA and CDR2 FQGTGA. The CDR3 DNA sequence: TGTGCCAGCAGCTTAACCGGGACAGACTCTGGAAACACCATATATTTT. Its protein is CASSLTGTDSGNTIYF.

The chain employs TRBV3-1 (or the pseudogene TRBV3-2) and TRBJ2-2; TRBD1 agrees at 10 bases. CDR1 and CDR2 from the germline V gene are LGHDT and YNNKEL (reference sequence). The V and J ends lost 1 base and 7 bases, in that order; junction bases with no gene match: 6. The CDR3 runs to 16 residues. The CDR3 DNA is TGTGCCAGCAGCCAAGCGATCGGACAGGGGGTCGGGGAGCTGTTTTTT. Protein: CASSQAIGQGVGELFF.

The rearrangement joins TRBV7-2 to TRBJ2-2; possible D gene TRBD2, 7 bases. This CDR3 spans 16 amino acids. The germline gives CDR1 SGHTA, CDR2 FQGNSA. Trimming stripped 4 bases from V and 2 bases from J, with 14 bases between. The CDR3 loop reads CASSSVGGGNTGELFF. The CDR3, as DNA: TGTGCCAGCAGCTCCGTCGGCGGGGGCAACACCGGGGAGCTGTTTTTT.

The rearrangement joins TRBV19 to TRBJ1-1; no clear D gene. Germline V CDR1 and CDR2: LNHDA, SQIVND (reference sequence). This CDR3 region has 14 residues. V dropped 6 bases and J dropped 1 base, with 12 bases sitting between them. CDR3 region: CASREGRRNTEAFF. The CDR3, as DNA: TGTGCCAGTAGGGAGGGTCGTAGGAACACTGAAGCTTTCTTT.

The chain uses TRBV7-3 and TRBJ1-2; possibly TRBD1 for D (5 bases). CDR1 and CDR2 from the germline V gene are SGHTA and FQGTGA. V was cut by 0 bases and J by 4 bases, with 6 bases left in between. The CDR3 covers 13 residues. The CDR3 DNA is TGTGCCAGCAGCTTAACCGGGGGCTATGGCTACACCTTC. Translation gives CASSLTGGYGYTF.

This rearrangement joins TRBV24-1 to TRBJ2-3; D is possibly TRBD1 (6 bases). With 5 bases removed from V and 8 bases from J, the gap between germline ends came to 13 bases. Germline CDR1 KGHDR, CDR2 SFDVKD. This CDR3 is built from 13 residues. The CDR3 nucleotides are TGTGCCACCAGTGGACGACACAGGGTTACGCAGTATTTT. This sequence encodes CATSGRHRVTQYF.

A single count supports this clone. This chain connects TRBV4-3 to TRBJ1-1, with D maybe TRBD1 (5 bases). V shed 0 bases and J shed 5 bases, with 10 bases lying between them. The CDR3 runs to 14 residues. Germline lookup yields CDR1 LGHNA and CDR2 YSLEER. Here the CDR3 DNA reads TGCGCCAGCAGCCAAGATTGGGGGAGGACTGAAGCTTTCTTT. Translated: CASSQDWGRTEAFF.

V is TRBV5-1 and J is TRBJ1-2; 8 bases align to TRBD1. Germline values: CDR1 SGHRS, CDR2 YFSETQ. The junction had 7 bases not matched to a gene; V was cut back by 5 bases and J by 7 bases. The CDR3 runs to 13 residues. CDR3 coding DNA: TGCGCCAGCAGAGAGGACAGGGCGACTGGCTACACCTTC. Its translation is CASREDRATGYTF.

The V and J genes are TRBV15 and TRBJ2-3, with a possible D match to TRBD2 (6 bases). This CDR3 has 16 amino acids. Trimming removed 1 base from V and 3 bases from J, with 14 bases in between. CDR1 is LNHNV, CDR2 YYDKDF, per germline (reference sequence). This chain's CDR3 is CATSRVPGDPTDTQYF. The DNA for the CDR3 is TGTGCCACCAGCAGAGTCCCGGGGGACCCTACAGATACGCAGTATTTT. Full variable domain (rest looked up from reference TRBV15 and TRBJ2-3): DAMVIQNPRYQVTQFGKPVTLSCSQTLNHNVMYWYQQKSSQAPKLLFHYYDKDFNNEADTPDNFQSRRPNTSFCFLDIRSPGLGDTAMYLCATSRVPGDPTDTQYFGPGTRLTVL.

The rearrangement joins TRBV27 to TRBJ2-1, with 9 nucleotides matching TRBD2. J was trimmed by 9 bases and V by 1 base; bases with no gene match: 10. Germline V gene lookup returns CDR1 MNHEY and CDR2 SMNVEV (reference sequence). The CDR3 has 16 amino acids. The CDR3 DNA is TGTGCCAGCAGTTTATATAGCGGGAGCGGGGTTGGTGAGCAGTTCTTC. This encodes CASSLYSGSGVGEQFF.

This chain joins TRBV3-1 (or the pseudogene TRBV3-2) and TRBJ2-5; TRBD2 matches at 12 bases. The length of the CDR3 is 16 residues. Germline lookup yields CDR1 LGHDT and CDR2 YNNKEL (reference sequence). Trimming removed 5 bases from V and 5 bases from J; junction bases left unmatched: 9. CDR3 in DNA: TGTGCCAGCAGCTTTGGACTAGCGGGGAGCAGGGAGACCCAGTACTTC. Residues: CASSFGLAGSRETQYF.

CDR3 coding DNA: TGTGCCAGCAGTGAAAGGAATCGGGGAGAGGAGTATGAGCAGTTCTTC. Encoded protein: CASSERNRGEEYEQFF. The rearrangement links TRBV2 to TRBJ2-1, with D maybe TRBD2 (5 bases). Trimming stripped 2 bases from V and 8 bases from J, with 19 bases between. This CDR3 is built from 16 residues. CDR1 is SNHLY and CDR2 is FYNNEI in the germline V gene.

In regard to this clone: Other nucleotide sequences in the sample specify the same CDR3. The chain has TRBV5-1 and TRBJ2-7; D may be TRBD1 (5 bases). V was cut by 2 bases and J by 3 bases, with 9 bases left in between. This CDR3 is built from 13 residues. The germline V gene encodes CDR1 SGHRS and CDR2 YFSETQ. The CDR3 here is CASSLSQGYEQYF. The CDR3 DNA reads TGCGCCAGCAGCTTATCCCAGGGCTACGAGCAGTACTTC.

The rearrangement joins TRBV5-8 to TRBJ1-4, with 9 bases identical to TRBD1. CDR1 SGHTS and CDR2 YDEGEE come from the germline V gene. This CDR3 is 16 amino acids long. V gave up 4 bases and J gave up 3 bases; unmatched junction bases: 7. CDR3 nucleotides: TGTGCCAGCAGCAGCGGGACAGGGCTGTCTAATGAAAAACTGTTTTTT. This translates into CASSSGTGLSNEKLFF.

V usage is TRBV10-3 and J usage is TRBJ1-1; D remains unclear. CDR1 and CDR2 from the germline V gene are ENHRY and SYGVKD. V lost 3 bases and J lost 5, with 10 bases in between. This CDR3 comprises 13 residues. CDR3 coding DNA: TGTGCCATCAGTGATACGAGGGATACTGAAGCTTTCTTT. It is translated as CAISDTRDTEAFF.

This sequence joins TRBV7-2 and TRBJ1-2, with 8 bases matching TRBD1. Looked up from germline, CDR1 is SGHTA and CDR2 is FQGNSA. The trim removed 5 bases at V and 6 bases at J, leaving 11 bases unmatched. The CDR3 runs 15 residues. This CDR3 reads CASSPRTGKNHGYTF. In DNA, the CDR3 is TGTGCCAGCAGCCCTCGGACAGGGAAAAACCATGGCTACACCTTC.

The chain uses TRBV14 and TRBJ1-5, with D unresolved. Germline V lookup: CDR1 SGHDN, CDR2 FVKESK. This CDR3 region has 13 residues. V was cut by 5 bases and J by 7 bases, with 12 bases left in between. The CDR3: CASSWGSGQPQHF. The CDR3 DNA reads TGTGCCAGCAGCTGGGGATCGGGACAGCCCCAGCATTTT. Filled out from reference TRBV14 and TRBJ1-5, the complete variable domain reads EAGVTQFPSHSVIEKGQTVTLRCDPISGHDNLYWYRRVMGKEIKFLLHFVKESKQDESGMPNNRFLAERTGGTYSTLKVQPAELEDSGVYFCASSWGSGQPQHFGDGTRLSIL.

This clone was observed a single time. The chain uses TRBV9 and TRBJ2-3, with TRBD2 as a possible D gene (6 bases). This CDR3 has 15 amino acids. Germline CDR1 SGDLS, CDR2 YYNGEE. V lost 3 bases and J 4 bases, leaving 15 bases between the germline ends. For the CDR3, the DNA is TGTGCCAGCAGCGCCTCCGGGACTGGATCAGATACGCAGTATTTT. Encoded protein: CASSASGTGSDTQYF.

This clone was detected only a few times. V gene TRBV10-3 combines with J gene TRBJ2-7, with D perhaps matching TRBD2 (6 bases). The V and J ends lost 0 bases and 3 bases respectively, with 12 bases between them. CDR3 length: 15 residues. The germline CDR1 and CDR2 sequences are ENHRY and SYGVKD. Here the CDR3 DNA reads TGTGCCATCAGTGAGTCGGGCGGGGCCGGCTACGAGCAGTACTTC. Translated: CAISESGGAGYEQYF.

As DNA, the CDR3 is TGTGCCAGCAGTCGGGGACAAGGCGCCAATTCACCCCTCCACTTT. Translating it yields CASSRGQGANSPLHF. The rearrangement joins TRBV28 to TRBJ1-6; tentative D call: TRBD1 (6 bases). V shed 5 bases and J shed 7 bases, with 15 bases lying between them. CDR3 length: 15 amino acids. Germline V gene data show CDR1 as MDHEN and CDR2 as SYDVKM. The complete variable domain, with remaining parts taken from reference TRBV28 and TRBJ1-6, reads DVKVTQSSRYLVKRTGEKVFLECVQDMDHENMFWYRQDPGLGLRLIYFSYDVKMKEKGDIPEGYSVSREKKERFSLILESASTNQTSMYLCASSRGQGANSPLHFGNGTRLTVT.

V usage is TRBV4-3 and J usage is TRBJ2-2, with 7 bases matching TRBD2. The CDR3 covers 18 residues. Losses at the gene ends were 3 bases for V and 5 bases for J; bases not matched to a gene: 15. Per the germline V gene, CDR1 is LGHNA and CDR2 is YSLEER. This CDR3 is CASSQYPSSGSMTGELFF. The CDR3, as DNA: TGCGCCAGCAGCCAGTATCCGAGTAGCGGGTCCATGACCGGGGAGCTGTTTTTT.

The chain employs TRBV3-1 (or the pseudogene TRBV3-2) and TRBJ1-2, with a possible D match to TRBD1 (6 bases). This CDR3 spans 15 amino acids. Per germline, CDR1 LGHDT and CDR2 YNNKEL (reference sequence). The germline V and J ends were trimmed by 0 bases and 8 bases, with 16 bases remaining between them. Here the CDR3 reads CASSQDGGGARGYTF. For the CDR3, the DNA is TGTGCCAGCAGCCAAGATGGGGGGGGCGCCAGGGGCTACACCTTC.

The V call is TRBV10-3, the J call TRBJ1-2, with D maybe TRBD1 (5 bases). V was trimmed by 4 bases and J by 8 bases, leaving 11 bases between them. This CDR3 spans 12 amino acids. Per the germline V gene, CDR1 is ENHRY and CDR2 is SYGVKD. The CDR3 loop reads CAISGGSGGYTF. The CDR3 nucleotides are TGTGCCATCAGTGGGGGATCAGGGGGCTACACCTTC.

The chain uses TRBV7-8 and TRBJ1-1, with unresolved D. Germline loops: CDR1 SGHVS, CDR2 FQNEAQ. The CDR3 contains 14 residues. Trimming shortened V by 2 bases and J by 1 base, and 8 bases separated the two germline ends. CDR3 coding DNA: TGTGCCAGCAGCTTACTTCCGGGGAACACTGAAGCTTTCTTT. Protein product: CASSLLPGNTEAFF.

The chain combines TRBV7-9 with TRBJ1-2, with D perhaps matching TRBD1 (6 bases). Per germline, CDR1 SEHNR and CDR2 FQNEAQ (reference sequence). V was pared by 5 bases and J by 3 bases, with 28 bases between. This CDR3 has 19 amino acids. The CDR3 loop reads CASSPGAGGEWVLYYGYTF. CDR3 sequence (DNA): TGTGCCAGCAGCCCCGGGGCGGGGGGCGAATGGGTACTATACTATGGCTACACCTTC.